The following is a T cell receptor (beta chain) sequence with its context. Its antigen is still unknown. The data derive from a study of monozygotic twins with inflammatory bowel disease. TCRdb reanalyzed the 5' RACE reads and collapses them to one entry per CDR3 protein, without DNA. The ten most abundant clones cover approximately 2.3% of a sample with 420,000 or so distinct CDR3 sequences. General study results and limits: No difference in repertoire similarity was seen between concordant and discordant twins, possibly because power was limited. Extra variability in the repertoires of patients may have come from differing immunosuppressive treatments.

Per the germline V gene, CDR1 is LGHNA and CDR2 is YSLEER. The CDR3 has 13 amino acids. This TCR was sampled from a human donor with ulcerative colitis or Crohn's disease, or a healthy co-twin of an affected twin (not recorded which). V usage is TRBV4-3 and J usage is TRBJ2-1; TCRdb lists TRBD1, though no DNA is available to test this call. Sequenced: blood. CDR3 in amino acids: CASSPRLWDEQFF.